These 20 T cell receptor beta chains came from one sample sequenced in a study of OX40 agonist ivuxolimab in advanced cancers. Profiling relied on immunoSEQ multiplex PCR, and the TCRdb table lists in-frame clones only, not all of them. The repertoire consists of under 80,000 clones, with around 80% occurring once and the leading ten covering 5%. The sample in question was CD4+ or CD8+ T cells sorted from blood, obtained in a trial of the OX40 agonist ivuxolimab. The receptor source for this set is an adult with an advanced solid tumor such as melanoma, head and neck, liver or kidney cancer.

The chain couples TRBV6-1 to TRBJ2-7; D uncertain. Germline CDR1 is MNHNS and CDR2 is SASEGT. There are 13 residues in the CDR3. In DNA form, the CDR3 reads TGTGGCGCCAGTATTGGGCTCCTGTACGAGCAGTACTTC. It translates to CGASIGLLYEQYF.

This chain uses TRBV19 with TRBJ1-5; tentative D call: TRBD1 (5 bases). V was pared by 7 bases and J by 6 bases, with 16 bases between. Germline V CDR1 and CDR2: LNHDA, SQIVND (reference sequence). The CDR3 loop spans 14 amino acids. The chain's CDR3 is CASKVQGAAQPQHF. CDR3 DNA sequence: TGTGCCAGTAAGGTTCAGGGAGCGGCTCAGCCCCAGCATTTT.

The chain carries TRBV28 and TRBJ1-2; no firm D call. The ends were cut back, 7 bases at V and 1 base at J, with 10 bases in the middle. The CDR3 loop spans 13 amino acids. Germline loops: CDR1 MDHEN, CDR2 SYDVKM. The CDR3 DNA reads TGTGCCAGCACCCAAGAAGGTAACTATGGCTACACCTTC. Translation gives CASTQEGNYGYTF.

This clone showed up just a few times. V usage is TRBV29-1 and J usage is TRBJ1-1, with D hard to call. The ends were cut back, 6 bases at V and 0 bases at J, with 8 bases in the middle. CDR3 length: 12 amino acids. Germline V CDR1 and CDR2: SQVTM, ANQGSEA. The CDR3 protein is CSVRLMNTEAFF. CDR3 DNA sequence: TGCAGCGTACGTCTTATGAACACTGAAGCTTTCTTT.

The chain combines TRBV5-1 with TRBJ1-1; D is unclear. This CDR3 contains 15 residues. The V end was cut by 7 bases, the J end by 0 bases, with 16 bases between. CDR1 is SGHRS, CDR2 YFSETQ, per germline. The CDR3 bases are TGCGCCAGCCCATTTACCACACGCTTGAACACTGAAGCTTTCTTT. Translating gives CASPFTTRLNTEAFF.

V is TRBV2 and J is TRBJ1-1; the D gene is possibly TRBD1 (6 bases). Germline CDR1 and CDR2: SNHLY and FYNNEI. This CDR3 is 12 amino acids long. Trimming took 3 bases from V and 11 from J, leaving 13 bases between them. CDR3 coding DNA: TGTGCCAGCAGTGACAGGGGAAGGTGGGCTTTCTTT. It translates to CASSDRGRWAFF.

The chain couples TRBV5-6 to TRBJ1-5; D unresolved. V lost 3 bases and J lost 4, with 5 bases in between. Germline V gives CDR1 SGHDT, CDR2 YYEEEE. The CDR3 is 12 residues long. The CDR3 region is CASSSPNQPQHF. For the CDR3, the DNA is TGTGCCAGCAGCTCCCCTAATCAGCCCCAGCATTTT.

The V gene is TRBV18, the J gene TRBJ2-5, with 11 bases fitting TRBD2. Looked up from germline, CDR1 is KGHSH and CDR2 is LQKENI. V gave up 6 bases and J gave up 3 bases; unmatched junction bases: 3. The CDR3 has 14 residues. The CDR3 DNA sequence: TGTGCCAGCTCCCCTAGCGGGGGGAAAGAGACCCAGTACTTC. Translated: CASSPSGGKETQYF.

The CDR3 sequence is CASTRLITEAFF. CDR3 bases: TGTGCCAGCACCAGATTAATCACTGAAGCTTTCTTT. The chain carries TRBV7-2 and TRBJ1-1, with D unclear. Trimming took 7 bases from V and 4 from J, leaving 10 bases between them. The CDR3 extends over 12 amino acids. Germline V gene sequence: CDR1 SGHTA, CDR2 FQGNSA. Drawing the rest from reference TRBV7-2 and TRBJ1-1, the complete variable domain is GAGVSQSPSNKVTEKGKDVELRCDPISGHTALYWYRQSLGQGLEFLIYFQGNSAPDKSGLPSDRFSAERTGGSVSTLTIQRTQQEDSAVYLCASTRLITEAFFGQGTRLTVV.

In its sample, this clone was seen once. The chain is built from TRBV28 and TRBJ2-7; 8 bases are shared with TRBD2. The CDR3 spans 16 residues. Unmatched junction bases numbered 11, after V lost 5 bases and J lost 2 bases. CDR1 and CDR2 from the germline V gene are MDHEN and SYDVKM. This chain's CDR3 is CASSLWAGGATYEQYF. CDR3 nucleotide sequence: TGTGCCAGCAGTCTGTGGGCGGGGGGCGCTACCTACGAGCAGTACTTC.

V gene TRBV19 combines with J gene TRBJ1-5; D unclear. CDR3 size: 14 residues. Germline V gene data show CDR1 as LNHDA and CDR2 as SQIVND (reference sequence). V was cut by 7 bases and J by 2 bases, with 12 bases left in between. The CDR3: CASTPGQRNQPQHF. The CDR3 DNA sequence: TGTGCCAGTACCCCTGGGCAGCGCAATCAGCCCCAGCATTTT.

The chain employs TRBV5-1 and TRBJ2-2; D unresolved. The CDR3 runs 14 residues. The ends were cut back, 4 bases at V and 4 bases at J, with 11 bases in the middle. Germline-derived CDR1 and CDR2 are SGHRS and YFSETQ. The CDR3 region is CASSDENLTGELFF. The CDR3 DNA sequence: TGCGCCAGCAGCGATGAGAACCTCACCGGGGAGCTGTTTTTT.

The sample holds one count of this clone. The junction shows a germline mismatch at one end, possibly a read error. The V gene is TRBV7-2, the J gene TRBJ2-1, with 13 nucleotides matching TRBD2. Germline V lookup: CDR1 SGHTA, CDR2 FQGNSA. The CDR3 runs to 13 residues. CDR3 sequence (DNA): TGTGCCAGCAGCCCCACTAGCGGGAGGGCTTGGATCTTC. Its translation: CASSPTSGRAWIF.

This clone came up a few times. The V call is TRBV18, the J call TRBJ2-1; 7 nucleotides match TRBD2. V gave up 2 bases and J gave up 12 bases; unmatched junction bases: 7. Germline V gene lookup returns CDR1 KGHSH and CDR2 LQKENI. The length of the CDR3 is 13 residues. In DNA, the CDR3 is TGTGCCAGCTCACCAGGTGCGGGGGACCGGCAGTTCTTC. Residues: CASSPGAGDRQFF.

This chain uses TRBV6-5 with TRBJ1-1, with D hard to call. Trimming shortened V by 6 bases and J by 3 bases, and 8 bases separated the two germline ends. This CDR3 comprises 12 residues. The V gene's germline CDR1 is MNHEY and CDR2 SVGAGI. CDR3 loop: CASRGGYTEAFF. The DNA for the CDR3 is TGTGCCAGCAGAGGAGGGTACACTGAAGCTTTCTTT.

V and J are TRBV6-5 and TRBJ2-5, with 7 nucleotides matching TRBD2. Germline V gene lookup returns CDR1 MNHEY and CDR2 SVGAGI. Germline trimming cut 2 bases from V and 2 bases from J; bases unmatched to any gene: 5. This CDR3 region has 15 residues. CDR3 sequence reads: CASSYGSSGQETQYF. DNA for the CDR3: TGTGCCAGCAGTTACGGCTCTAGCGGACAAGAGACCCAGTACTTC.

The rearrangement links TRBV7-9 to TRBJ2-1; D gene unclear. Germline loops: CDR1 SEHNR, CDR2 FQNEAQ (reference sequence). CDR3 size: 15 residues. Trimming took off 1 base at V and 4 bases at J, with 11 bases between the two ends. The CDR3 reads CASSLGGGQYNEQFF. The CDR3 region has the DNA TGTGCCAGCAGCTTAGGTGGCGGCCAATACAATGAGCAGTTCTTC.

This chain links TRBV28 with TRBJ1-5; D is perhaps TRBD1 (5 bases). The germline V and J ends were trimmed by 5 bases and 5 bases, with 13 bases remaining between them. This CDR3 has 14 amino acids. The germline V gene has CDR1 MDHEN and CDR2 SYDVKM. The CDR3 region is CASSPPGGYQPQHF. The CDR3 DNA reads TGTGCCAGCAGTCCGCCGGGGGGATATCAGCCCCAGCATTTT. Variable domain in full (rest from reference TRBV28 and TRBJ1-5): DVKVTQSSRYLVKRTGEKVFLECVQDMDHENMFWYRQDPGLGLRLIYFSYDVKMKEKGDIPEGYSVSREKKERFSLILESASTNQTSMYLCASSPPGGYQPQHFGDGTRLSIL.

The rearrangement uses TRBV13 and TRBJ2-1; the D is unclear. Per germline, CDR1 PRHDT and CDR2 FYEKMQ (reference sequence). The CDR3 is 10 residues long. V was cut by 5 bases and J by 7 bases, with 3 bases left in between. Here the CDR3 DNA reads TGTGCCAGCAGCGGGAATGAGCAGTTCTTC. Amino acid sequence: CASSGNEQFF.

The rearrangement uses TRBV7-8 and TRBJ1-4; 9 bases agree with TRBD1. The CDR3 is 14 residues long. Germline V lookup: CDR1 SGHVS, CDR2 FQNEAQ. J was trimmed by 6 bases and V by 5 bases; bases with no gene match: 4. DNA for the CDR3: TGTGCCAGCAGCCCCACAGGGGGCGATGAAAAACTGTTTTTT. Translation: CASSPTGGDEKLFF.